This passage covers 4 T cell receptor beta chains from one sample sequenced in a study of T cells in Graves' hyperthyroidism and ophthalmopathy. The CDR3 regions of TCR beta were amplified from RNA transcripts. First-round RT-PCR with HTBI primers amplified the TCR CDR3 region. A single record per CDR3 protein comes from TCRdb applying MiXCR to the multiplex PCR reads. The data hold fewer than 550,000 distinct CDR3 sequences, with roughly a quarter observed a single time. Input material: blood. These receptors were collected from a woman in her thirties with Graves' ophthalmopathy.

This clonotype was observed a handful of times. The CDR3 region is CASSYDRGTGYTF. CDR3 bases: TGTGCCAGCAGTTACGATAGGGGAACAGGCTACACCTTC. This chain links TRBV6-2 or TRBV6-3 with TRBJ1-2; D is perhaps TRBD1 (5 bases). The CDR3 sequence is 13 residues long. Germline V CDR1 and CDR2: MNHEY, SVGEGT. V was shortened by 2 bases and J by 8 bases, with 12 bases between the two germline ends.

The chain recombines TRBV28 with TRBJ1-1, with 7 nucleotides matching TRBD1. V shed 11 bases, J shed 8 bases, and the junction held 14 bases outside the gene matches. CDR1 is MDHEN, CDR2 SYDVKM, per germline. The CDR3 covers 13 residues. CDR3 amino acids: CASKGGGGAEAFF. CDR3 DNA sequence: TGTGCCTCAAAGGGGGGAGGGGGCGCAGAAGCTTTCTTT.

As regards this clonotype: One end of the junction varies from germline; a read error may be responsible. The rearrangement uses TRBV15 and TRBJ1-1; 8 bases match TRBD1. The germline V gene encodes CDR1 LNHNV and CDR2 YYDKDF (reference sequence). This CDR3 is built from 18 residues. The CDR3 loop reads CATSPRTGSVRVDTEACF. The CDR3, as DNA: TGTGCTACCAGCCCCCGGACAGGGTCTGTTAGGGTGGACACTGAAGCTTGCTTT.

This clonotype showed up many times. The chain recombines TRBV19 with TRBJ1-1; 9 bases are a match to TRBD1. CDR1 and CDR2 (germline): LNHDA, SQIVND (reference sequence). The CDR3 contains 14 residues. V lost 4 bases and J lost 6; bases outside the gene matches: 6. DNA for the CDR3: TGTGCCAGTAGTACGGACAGGGGTCTAGCTGAAGCTTTCTTT. Translated, it gives CASSTDRGLAEAFF. Full variable domain (outside the CDR3, taken from reference TRBV19 and TRBJ1-1): DGGITQSPKYLFRKEGQNVTLSCEQNLNHDAMYWYRQDPGQGLRLIYYSQIVNDFQKGDIAEGYSVSREKKESFPLTVTSAQKNPTAFYLCASSTDRGLAEAFFGQGTRLTVV.